The 16 T cell receptor beta chains listed next were all sequenced from one sample in a study of cytomegalovirus exposure and HLA in healthy donors (TCRdb year 2017). Receptors were amplified or captured by the immunoSEQ multiplex PCR assay. The multiplex PCR relied on a mix of 60 forward primers for TCR Vbeta segments and 13 reverse primers for TCR Jbeta segments. TCRdb mirrors the immuneACCESS table, restricted to in-frame sequences. Some clones are absent from its copies; in checked studies, under half trace to an unresolved V gene, and the reason for the others is unknown. In all, the sample holds about 120,000 clones, and 75% to 85% of those were seen once. Of the sample, 1.5% to 2% falls within the top ten clones. The sample consisted of PBMCs. These receptors were obtained from a man aged 40-49 years in good health and CMV-seronegative.

J is TRBJ1-5 and V is TRBV6-6; the match to TRBD1 covers 8 bases. The V gene end was trimmed by 5 bases and the J gene end by 0 bases; junction bases not matched to a gene: 3. The CDR3 runs to 15 residues. CDR1 is MNHNY and CDR2 is SVGAGI in the germline V gene (reference sequence). The DNA for the CDR3 is TGTGCCAGCAGTCAGACAGGGGATAGCAATCAGCCCCAGCATTTT. Translating it yields CASSQTGDSNQPQHF.

The sample holds a few counts of this clone. The rearrangement joins TRBV7-9 to TRBJ2-3, with TRBD2 identical over 7 bases. V trimming: 5 bases; J trimming: 5 bases; junction bases outside the gene matches: 13. The CDR3 runs 16 residues. Germline-derived CDR1 and CDR2 are SEHNR and FQNEAQ (reference sequence). The DNA for the CDR3 is TGTGCCAGCAGCCCCCGGTCGGCGGGAGTGGGAGATACGCAGTATTTT. Translated, it gives CASSPRSAGVGDTQYF.

This clone was seen once. At one end, the junction sequence differs from germline, possibly due to a read error. This sample includes further DNA sequences coding for the same CDR3. The chain joins TRBV4-1 to TRBJ1-6; D ambiguous. Looked up from germline, CDR1 is MGHRA and CDR2 is YSYEKL. This CDR3 is 16 amino acids long. DNA of the CDR3: TGCGCCAGCAGCCAAGATGGCGGCGTGAGGAATTCGCCCCTCCACTTT. It encodes CASSQDGGVRNSPLHF.

The CDR3 sequence is CAWSTRRDSGNTIYF. CDR3 bases: TGTGCCTGGAGTACTCGGCGGGATTCGGGAAACACCATATATTTT. The chain employs TRBV30 and TRBJ1-3; D uncertain. The CDR3 length is 15 residues. V lost 2 bases and J lost 4, with 15 bases in between. The germline V gene encodes CDR1 GTSNPN and CDR2 SVGIG (reference sequence).

Points on this clone: Its ends do not fully match the called genes, so a read error is possible. The V call is TRBV7-9, the J call TRBJ1-4; TRBD1 might be the D (5 bases). Germline V gene data show CDR1 as SEHNR and CDR2 as FQNEAQ (reference sequence). The CDR3 length is 15 residues. The CDR3 DNA follows: TGTTCCAGCGGGGCAGGGATTTTGAGTAATGAAAAACTGTTTTTT. This sequence encodes CSSGAGILSNEKLFF.

This clone was observed a few times. The V gene is TRBV2, the J gene TRBJ1-2, with 7 bases that match TRBD1. This CDR3 is built from 14 residues. V shed 5 bases and J 8 bases; nucleotides not matched to a gene: 11. Germline V gene sequence: CDR1 SNHLY, CDR2 FYNNEI. The CDR3 reads CASSPTGATGGYTF. CDR3 DNA sequence: TGTGCCAGCAGTCCAACAGGGGCGACAGGCGGCTACACCTTC.

The V call is TRBV27, the J call TRBJ2-1, with D possibly TRBD1 on 6 matching bases. V lost 5 bases, J lost 4 bases, and 12 bases lay in between. Germline CDR1 and CDR2: MNHEY and SMNVEV (reference sequence). This CDR3 contains 14 residues. This chain's CDR3 is CASSQGQSYNEQFF. CDR3 coding DNA: TGTGCCAGCAGTCAAGGACAGTCTTACAATGAGCAGTTCTTC.

The chain is built from TRBV2 and TRBJ2-1; 11 bases map to TRBD2. CDR3 length: 14 residues. Per germline, CDR1 SNHLY and CDR2 FYNNEI. The trim removed 7 bases at V and 8 bases at J, leaving 7 bases unmatched. CDR3 in DNA: TGTGCCAGCATAAGGCTAGCGGGAGGCGATGAGCAGTTCTTC. Its protein product is CASIRLAGGDEQFF.

The chain has TRBV7-3 and TRBJ2-2; no definite D call. V was cut by 5 bases and J by 4 bases, with 11 bases left in between. In germline, CDR1 is SGHTA, CDR2 FQGTGA. There are 14 residues in the CDR3. CDR3 region: CASSHGSSTGELFF. CDR3 nucleotides: TGTGCCAGCAGCCATGGCTCCTCCACCGGGGAGCTGTTTTTT.

This sequence joins TRBV7-2 and TRBJ1-2; perhaps TRBD1 as D (6 bases). V was clipped by 1 base and J by 7 bases, with 16 bases between them. The germline V gene encodes CDR1 SGHTA and CDR2 FQGNSA. The CDR3 extends over 15 amino acids. CDR3 amino acids: CASSLGTAHWGGYTF. The DNA for the CDR3 is TGTGCCAGCAGCTTAGGGACAGCCCACTGGGGTGGCTACACCTTC.

V and J are TRBV18 and TRBJ2-1; D gene uncertain. Per germline, CDR1 KGHSH and CDR2 LQKENI. Deletions cut 0 bases from V and 0 bases from J, with 9 bases between. The CDR3 runs 16 residues. CDR3 sequence reads: CASSPPLSVSYNEQFF. The CDR3 nucleotides read TGTGCCAGCTCACCACCGTTATCGGTCTCCTACAATGAGCAGTTCTTC.

Points on this clone: The junction shows a germline mismatch at one end, possibly a read error. The chain joins TRBV7-9 to TRBJ2-2; 12 nucleotides align to TRBD2. Germline V CDR1 and CDR2: SEHNR, FQNEAQ (reference sequence). The CDR3 extends over 14 amino acids. The CDR3 nucleotides read TGTGCCAGCAGCCTAGCGGGAGGGCCCGGGGAGCTGTTTTTT. This codes for CASSLAGGPGELFF.

J is TRBJ2-7 and V is TRBV5-4, with 9 nucleotides matching TRBD1. J was trimmed by 4 bases and V by 3 bases; bases with no gene match: 8. CDR1 is SGHNT and CDR2 is YYREEE in the germline V gene (reference sequence). The CDR3 is 15 amino acids. The CDR3 nucleotides read TGTGCCAGCAGCTGGGGACAGGGATTGGGGTACGAGCAGTACTTC. Translated: CASSWGQGLGYEQYF.

This chain uses TRBV6-6 with TRBJ2-5, with D unresolved. CDR3 length equals 12 residues. Germline V gene data show CDR1 as MNHNY and CDR2 as SVGAGI (reference sequence). V lost 8 bases and J 5 bases, leaving 12 bases between the germline ends. CDR3 nucleotides: TGTGCCAGCTCCGTACTCGTCGAGACCCAGTACTTC. As protein: CASSVLVETQYF.

This clone appeared a single time. The chain employs TRBV11-2 and TRBJ2-7, with D uncertain. V dropped 5 bases and J dropped 0 bases, with 14 bases sitting between them. CDR3 length equals 15 residues. Germline assignment: CDR1 SGHAT and CDR2 FQNNGV. The CDR3 sequence is CASSKHRPSSYEQYF. In DNA, the CDR3 is TGTGCCAGCAGCAAACACCGACCTAGCTCCTACGAGCAGTACTTC.

This chain uses TRBV28 with TRBJ1-2; 8 positions agree with TRBD1. Germline loops: CDR1 MDHEN, CDR2 SYDVKM. Losses at the gene ends were 5 bases for V and 7 bases for J; bases not matched to a gene: 9. This CDR3 comprises 14 residues. DNA of the CDR3: TGTGCCAGCAGTCAAAGACAGGGGCTTAGTGGCTACACCTTC. It specifies CASSQRQGLSGYTF.